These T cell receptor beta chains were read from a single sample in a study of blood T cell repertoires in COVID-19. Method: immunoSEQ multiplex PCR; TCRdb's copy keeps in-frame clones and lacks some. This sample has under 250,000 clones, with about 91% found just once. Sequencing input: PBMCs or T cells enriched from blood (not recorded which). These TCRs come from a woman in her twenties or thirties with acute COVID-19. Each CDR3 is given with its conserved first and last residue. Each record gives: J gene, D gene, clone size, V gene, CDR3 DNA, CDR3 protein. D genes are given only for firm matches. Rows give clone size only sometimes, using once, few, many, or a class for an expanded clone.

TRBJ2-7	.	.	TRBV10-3	TGTGCCATCAGTCCGGAGCGTGGCTACGAGCAGTACTTC	CAISPERGYEQYF
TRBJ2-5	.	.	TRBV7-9	TGTGCCAGCAGCTTCGGACATGTCGGCGAGACCCAGTACTTC	CASSFGHVGETQYF
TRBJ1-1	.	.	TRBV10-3	TGTGCCATCAGTAAACAGGGGAACACTGAAGCTTTCTTT	CAISKQGNTEAFF
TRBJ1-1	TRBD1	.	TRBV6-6	TGTGCCAGCAGTATGACAGGGCGAACTGAAGCTTTCTTT	CASSMTGRTEAFF
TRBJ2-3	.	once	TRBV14	TGTGCCAGCAGCCAAGCAAGAGAGGGGGATCGGTATTTT	CASSQAREGDRYF
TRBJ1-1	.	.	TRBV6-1	TGTGCCAGCAGTGAAGAGCTCACTGAAGCTTTCTTT	CASSEELTEAFF
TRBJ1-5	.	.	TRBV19	TGTGCCAGTAGTATAGACAGATTAGCAAATCAGCCCCAGCATTTT	CASSIDRLANQPQHF
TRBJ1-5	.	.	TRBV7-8	TGTGCCAGCAGCTTAGCCGGCCTGAGTCAGGATCAGCCCCAGCATTTT	CASSLAGLSQDQPQHF
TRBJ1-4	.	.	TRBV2	TGTGCCAGTCAGGGGAATGCTAATGAAAAACTGTTTTTT	CASQGNANEKLFF
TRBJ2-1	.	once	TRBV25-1	TGTGCCAGCAGTGAGTTGCAGGGAATCGATGAGCAGTTCTTC	CASSELQGIDEQFF
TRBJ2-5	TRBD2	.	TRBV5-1	TGCGCCAGCAGCTTGTTTGGACTAGCTGAGACCCAGTACTTC	CASSLFGLAETQYF
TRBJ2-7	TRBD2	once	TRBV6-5	TGTGCCAGCAGTTTAGCGGGGGCCGATACCGATTACGAGCAGTACTTC	CASSLAGADTDYEQYF
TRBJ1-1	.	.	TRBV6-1	TGTGCCAGCAGTGAAGTCCTGACAGTTGAAGCTTTCTTT	CASSEVLTVEAFF
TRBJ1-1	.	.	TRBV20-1	TGCAGTGCTAGTCAGGGGTGGGTCACTGAAGCTTTCTTT	CSASQGWVTEAFF
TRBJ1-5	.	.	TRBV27	TGTGCCAGCAGTTGGGCAGGGGACGGGAATCAGCCCCAGCATTTT	CASSWAGDGNQPQHF